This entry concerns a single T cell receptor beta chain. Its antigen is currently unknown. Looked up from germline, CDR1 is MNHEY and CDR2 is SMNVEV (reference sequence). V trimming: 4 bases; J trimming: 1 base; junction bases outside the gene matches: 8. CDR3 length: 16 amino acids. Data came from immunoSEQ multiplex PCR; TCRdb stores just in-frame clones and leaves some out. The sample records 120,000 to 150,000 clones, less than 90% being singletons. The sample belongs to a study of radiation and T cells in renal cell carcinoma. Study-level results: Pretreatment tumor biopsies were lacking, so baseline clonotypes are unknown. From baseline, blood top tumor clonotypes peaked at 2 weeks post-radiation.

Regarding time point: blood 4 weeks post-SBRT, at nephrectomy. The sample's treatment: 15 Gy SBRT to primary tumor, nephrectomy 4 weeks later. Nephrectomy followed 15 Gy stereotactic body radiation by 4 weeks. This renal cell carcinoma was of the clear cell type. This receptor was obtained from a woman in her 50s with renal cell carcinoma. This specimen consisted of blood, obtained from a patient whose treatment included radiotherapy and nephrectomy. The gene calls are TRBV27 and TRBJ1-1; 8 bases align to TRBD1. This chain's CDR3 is CASSSWTGIPNTEAFF. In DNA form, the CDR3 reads TGTGCCAGCAGTTCCTGGACAGGGATTCCGAACACTGAAGCTTTCTTT.